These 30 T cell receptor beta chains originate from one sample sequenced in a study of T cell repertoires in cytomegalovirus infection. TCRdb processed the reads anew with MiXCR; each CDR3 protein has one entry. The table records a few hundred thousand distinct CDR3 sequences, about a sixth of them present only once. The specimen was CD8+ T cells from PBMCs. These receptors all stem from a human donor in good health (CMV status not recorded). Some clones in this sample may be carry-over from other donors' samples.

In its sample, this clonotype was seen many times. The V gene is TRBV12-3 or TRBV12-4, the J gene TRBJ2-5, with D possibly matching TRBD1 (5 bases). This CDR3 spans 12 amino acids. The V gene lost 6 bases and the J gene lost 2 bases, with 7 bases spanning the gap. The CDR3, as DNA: TGTGCCAGCAGAAGGGGTCAAGAGACCCAGTACTTC. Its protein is CASRRGQETQYF.

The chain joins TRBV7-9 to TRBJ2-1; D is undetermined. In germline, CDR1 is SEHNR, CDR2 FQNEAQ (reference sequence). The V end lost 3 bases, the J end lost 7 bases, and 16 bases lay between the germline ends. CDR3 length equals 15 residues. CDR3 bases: TGTGCCAGCAGCTTCATGTTTTCGGGTATGAATGAGCAGTTCTTC. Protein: CASSFMFSGMNEQFF.

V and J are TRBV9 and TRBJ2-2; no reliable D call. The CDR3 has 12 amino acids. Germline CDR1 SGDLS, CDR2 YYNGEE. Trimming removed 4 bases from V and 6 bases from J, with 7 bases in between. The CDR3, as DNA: TGTGCCAGCAGCTCCCGGGCCGGGGAGCTGTTTTTT. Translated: CASSSRAGELFF.

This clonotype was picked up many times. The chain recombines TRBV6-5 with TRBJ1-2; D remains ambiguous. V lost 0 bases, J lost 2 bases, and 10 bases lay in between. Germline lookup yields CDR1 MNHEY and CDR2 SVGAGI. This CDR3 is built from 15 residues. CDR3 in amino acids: CASSYSPAPNYGYTF. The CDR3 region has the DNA TGTGCCAGCAGTTACTCGCCGGCCCCGAACTATGGCTACACCTTC.

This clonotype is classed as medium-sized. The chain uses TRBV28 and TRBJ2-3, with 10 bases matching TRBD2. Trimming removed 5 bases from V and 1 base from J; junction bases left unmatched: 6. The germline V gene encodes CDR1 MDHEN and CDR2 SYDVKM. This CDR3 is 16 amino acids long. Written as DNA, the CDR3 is TGTGCCAGCAGTCTACGACTAGCGGGCGGCACAGATACGCAGTATTTT. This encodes CASSLRLAGGTDTQYF.

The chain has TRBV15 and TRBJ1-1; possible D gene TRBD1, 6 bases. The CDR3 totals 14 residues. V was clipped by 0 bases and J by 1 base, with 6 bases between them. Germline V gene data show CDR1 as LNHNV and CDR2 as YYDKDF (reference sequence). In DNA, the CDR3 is TGTGCCACCAGCAGAGACAGGGGGAACACTGAAGCTTTCTTT. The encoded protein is CATSRDRGNTEAFF.

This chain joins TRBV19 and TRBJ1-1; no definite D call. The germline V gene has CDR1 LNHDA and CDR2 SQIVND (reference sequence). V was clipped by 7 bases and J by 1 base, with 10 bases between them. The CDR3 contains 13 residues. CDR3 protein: CASTDIRNTEAFF. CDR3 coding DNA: TGTGCCAGTACAGACATCCGGAACACTGAAGCTTTCTTT.

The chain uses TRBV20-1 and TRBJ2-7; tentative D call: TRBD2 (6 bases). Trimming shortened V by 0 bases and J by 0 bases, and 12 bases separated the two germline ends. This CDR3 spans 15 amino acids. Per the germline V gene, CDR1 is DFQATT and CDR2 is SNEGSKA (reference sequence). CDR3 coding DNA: TGCAGTGCTAGAGATCGGGACTGGAGCTCCTACGAGCAGTACTTC. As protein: CSARDRDWSSYEQYF.

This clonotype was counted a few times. CDR3 coding DNA: TGTGCCAGCAGTGAGACAGGTGCGAATGAAAAACTGTTTTTT. Translating gives CASSETGANEKLFF. This chain links TRBV2 with TRBJ1-4; a possible D gene is TRBD1 (6 bases). This CDR3 comprises 14 residues. Deletions cut 3 bases from V and 5 bases from J, with 10 bases between. Germline V CDR1 and CDR2: SNHLY, FYNNEI.

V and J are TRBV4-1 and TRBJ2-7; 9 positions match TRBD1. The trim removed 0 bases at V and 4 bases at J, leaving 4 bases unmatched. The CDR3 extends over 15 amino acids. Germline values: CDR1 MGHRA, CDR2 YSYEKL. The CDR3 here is CASSQEGQGAYEQYF. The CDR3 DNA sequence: TGCGCCAGCAGCCAAGAGGGACAGGGAGCATACGAGCAGTACTTC.

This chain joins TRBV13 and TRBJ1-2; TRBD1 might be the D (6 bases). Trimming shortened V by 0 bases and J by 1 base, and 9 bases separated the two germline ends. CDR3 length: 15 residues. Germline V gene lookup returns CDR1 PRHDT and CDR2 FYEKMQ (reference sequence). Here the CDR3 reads CASSLGQGFNYGYTF. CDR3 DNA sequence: TGTGCCAGCAGCTTAGGGCAGGGGTTTAACTATGGCTACACCTTC.

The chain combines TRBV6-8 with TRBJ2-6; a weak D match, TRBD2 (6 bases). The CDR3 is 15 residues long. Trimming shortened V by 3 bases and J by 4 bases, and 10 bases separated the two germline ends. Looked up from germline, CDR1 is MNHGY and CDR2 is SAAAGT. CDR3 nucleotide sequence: TGTGCCAGCAGTTATCGGGAGAGCGGGGCCAACGTCCTGACTTTC. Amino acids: CASSYRESGANVLTF.

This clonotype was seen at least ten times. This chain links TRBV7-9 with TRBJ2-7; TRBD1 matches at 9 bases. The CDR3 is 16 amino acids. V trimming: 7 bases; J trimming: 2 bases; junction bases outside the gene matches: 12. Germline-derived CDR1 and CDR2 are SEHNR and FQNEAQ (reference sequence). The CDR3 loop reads CASTPPRDRAPYEQYF. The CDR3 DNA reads TGTGCCAGCACCCCTCCGCGGGACAGGGCCCCCTACGAGCAGTACTTC.

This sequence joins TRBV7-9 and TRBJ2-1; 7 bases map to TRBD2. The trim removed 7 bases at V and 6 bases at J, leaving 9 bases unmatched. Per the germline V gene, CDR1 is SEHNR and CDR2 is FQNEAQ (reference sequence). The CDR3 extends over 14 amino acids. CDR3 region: CASIRAGPSNEQFF. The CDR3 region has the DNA TGTGCCAGCATCCGAGCGGGGCCGAGCAATGAGCAGTTCTTC.

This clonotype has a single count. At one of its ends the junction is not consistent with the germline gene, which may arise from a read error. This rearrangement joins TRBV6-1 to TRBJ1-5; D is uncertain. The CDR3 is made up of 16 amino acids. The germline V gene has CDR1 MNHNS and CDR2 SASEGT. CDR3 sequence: CASSEERPVSNQPRHF. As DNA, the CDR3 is TGTGCCAGCAGTGAAGAGAGGCCAGTCAGCAATCAGCCCCGGCATTTT.

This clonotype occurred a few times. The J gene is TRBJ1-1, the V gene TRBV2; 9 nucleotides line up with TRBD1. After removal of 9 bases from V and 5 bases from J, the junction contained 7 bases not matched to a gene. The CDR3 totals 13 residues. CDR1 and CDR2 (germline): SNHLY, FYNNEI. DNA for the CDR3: TGTGCCAGTTACAGGGGGCTCCGTACTGAAGCTTTCTTT. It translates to CASYRGLRTEAFF.

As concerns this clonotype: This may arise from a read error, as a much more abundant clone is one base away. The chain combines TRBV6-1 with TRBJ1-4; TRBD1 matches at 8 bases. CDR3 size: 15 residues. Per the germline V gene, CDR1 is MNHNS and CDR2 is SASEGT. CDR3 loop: CAGSEEGTGSEKLFF. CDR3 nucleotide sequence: TGTGCCGGCAGTGAAGAGGGGACAGGTTCCGAAAAACTGTTTTTT.

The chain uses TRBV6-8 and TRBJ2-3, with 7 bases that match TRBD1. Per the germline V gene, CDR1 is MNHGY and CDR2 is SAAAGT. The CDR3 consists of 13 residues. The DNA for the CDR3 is TGTTTTTCGTCGGACAGGAGTACAGATACGCAGTATTTT. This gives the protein CFSSDRSTDTQYF.

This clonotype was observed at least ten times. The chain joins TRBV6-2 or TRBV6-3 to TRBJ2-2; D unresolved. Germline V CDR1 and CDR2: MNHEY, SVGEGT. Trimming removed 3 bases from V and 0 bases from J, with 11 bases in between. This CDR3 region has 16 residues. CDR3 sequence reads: CASSYSRQTNTGELFF. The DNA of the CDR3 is TGTGCCAGCAGTTATTCCCGGCAGACGAACACCGGGGAGCTGTTTTTT.

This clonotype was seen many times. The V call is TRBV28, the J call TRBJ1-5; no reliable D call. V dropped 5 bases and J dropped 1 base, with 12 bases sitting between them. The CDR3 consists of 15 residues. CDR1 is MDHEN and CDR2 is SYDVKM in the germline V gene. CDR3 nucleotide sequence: TGTGCCAGCAGTCTGGACGGCGGAAGCAATCAGCCCCAGCATTTT. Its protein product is CASSLDGGSNQPQHF.

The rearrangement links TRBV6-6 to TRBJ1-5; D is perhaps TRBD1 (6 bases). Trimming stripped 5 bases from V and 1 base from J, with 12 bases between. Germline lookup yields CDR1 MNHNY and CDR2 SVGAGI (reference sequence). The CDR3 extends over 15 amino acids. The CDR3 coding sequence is TGTGCCAGCAGTAAACCCGGGACAAGCAATCAGCCCCAGCATTTT. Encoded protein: CASSKPGTSNQPQHF.

The CDR3 sequence: CASSLGQGTVEEKLFF. CDR3 bases: TGTGCCAGCAGCTTAGGCCAAGGGACGGTAGAAGAAAAACTGTTTTTT. The genes are TRBV7-2 and TRBJ1-4, with D maybe TRBD1 (5 bases). Germline lookup yields CDR1 SGHTA and CDR2 FQGNSA. The V end lost 1 base, the J end lost 8 bases, and 17 bases lay between the germline ends. This CDR3 comprises 16 residues.

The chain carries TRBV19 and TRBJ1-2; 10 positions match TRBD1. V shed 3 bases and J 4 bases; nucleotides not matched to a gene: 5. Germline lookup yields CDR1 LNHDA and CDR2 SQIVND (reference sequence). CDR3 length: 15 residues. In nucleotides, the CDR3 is TGTGCCAGTAGTATCGACAGGGGGCACGGCTATGGCTACACCTTC. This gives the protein CASSIDRGHGYGYTF.

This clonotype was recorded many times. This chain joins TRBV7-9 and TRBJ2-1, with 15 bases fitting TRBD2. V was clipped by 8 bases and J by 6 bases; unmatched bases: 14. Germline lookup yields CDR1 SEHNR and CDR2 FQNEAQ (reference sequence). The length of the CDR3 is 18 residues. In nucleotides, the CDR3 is TGTGCCAGCCTGGGAACCGGGACTAGCGGGGGGCTCGCCAATGAGCAGTTCTTC. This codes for CASLGTGTSGGLANEQFF.

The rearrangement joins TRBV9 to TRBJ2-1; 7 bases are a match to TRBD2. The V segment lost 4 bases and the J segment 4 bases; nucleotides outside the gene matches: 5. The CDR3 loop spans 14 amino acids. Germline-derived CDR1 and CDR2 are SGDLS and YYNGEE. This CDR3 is CASSPGGMYNEQFF. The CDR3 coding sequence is TGTGCCAGCAGCCCCGGGGGGATGTACAATGAGCAGTTCTTC.

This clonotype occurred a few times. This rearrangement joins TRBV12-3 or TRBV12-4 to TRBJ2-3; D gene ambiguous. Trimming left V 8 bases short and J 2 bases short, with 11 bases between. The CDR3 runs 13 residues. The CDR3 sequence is CASRPGVTDTQYF. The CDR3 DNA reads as TGTGCCAGCCGCCCGGGTGTCACAGATACGCAGTATTTT.

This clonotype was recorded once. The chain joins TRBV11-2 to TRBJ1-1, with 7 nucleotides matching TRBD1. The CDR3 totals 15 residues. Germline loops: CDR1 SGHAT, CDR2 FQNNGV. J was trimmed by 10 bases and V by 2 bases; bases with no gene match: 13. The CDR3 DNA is TGTGCCAGCAGCTTAACCTACAGGGGAGGGCTGGGAGCTTTCTTT. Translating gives CASSLTYRGGLGAFF.

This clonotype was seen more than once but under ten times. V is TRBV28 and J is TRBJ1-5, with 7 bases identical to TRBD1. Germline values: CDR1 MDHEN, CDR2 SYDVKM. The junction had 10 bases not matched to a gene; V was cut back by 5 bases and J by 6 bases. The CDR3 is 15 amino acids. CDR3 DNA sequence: TGTGCCAGCAGTAGGGGGCATGGCTCGGCTCAGCCCCAGCATTTT. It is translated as CASSRGHGSAQPQHF.

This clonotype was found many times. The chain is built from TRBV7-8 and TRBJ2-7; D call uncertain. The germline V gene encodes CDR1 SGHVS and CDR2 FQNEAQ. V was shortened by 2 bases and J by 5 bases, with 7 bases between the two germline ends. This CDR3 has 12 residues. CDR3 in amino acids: CASSLKSDEQYF. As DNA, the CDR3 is TGTGCCAGCAGCTTAAAATCAGACGAGCAGTACTTC.

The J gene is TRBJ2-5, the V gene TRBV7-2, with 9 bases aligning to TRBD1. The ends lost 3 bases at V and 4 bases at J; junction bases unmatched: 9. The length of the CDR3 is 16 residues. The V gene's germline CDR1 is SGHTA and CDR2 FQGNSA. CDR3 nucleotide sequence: TGTGCCAGCAGCTTCTACCGGGACAGGGTTGGAGAGACCCAGTACTTC. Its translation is CASSFYRDRVGETQYF.